These T cell receptor beta chains were read from a single sample in a study of blood T cell repertoires in COVID-19. Assay: immunoSEQ multiplex PCR; the TCRdb copy retains only in-frame clones and omits some. This sample has around 45,000 clones; around 80% occur once, and the top ten carry about 25%. Sequenced input: peripheral blood. These receptors came from a woman aged 55-70 years with acute or convalescent COVID-19. Each CDR3 is given with its conserved first and last residue. The order of the fields is D gene, J gene, V gene, clone size, CDR3 protein, CDR3 DNA. A D gene is named only where the DNA matches it firmly. The size of a clone is reported for some rows only, either as once, few or many, or as a class for expanded clones.

d_call: TRBD1
j_call: TRBJ1-1
v_call: TRBV5-1
clone_size: -
cdr3_aa: CASSSQGGGTEAFF
cdr3_nt: TGCGCCAGCAGCTCCCAGGGGGGCGGCACTGAAGCTTTCTTT

d_call: -
j_call: TRBJ2-5
v_call: TRBV11-2
clone_size: once
cdr3_aa: CASSRDRTQETQYF
cdr3_nt: TGTGCCAGCAGCCGAGACAGAACCCAAGAGACCCAGTACTTC

d_call: -
j_call: TRBJ2-3
v_call: TRBV7-9
clone_size: -
cdr3_aa: CASEGADTQYF
cdr3_nt: TGTGCCAGCGAAGGGGCAGATACGCAGTATTTT

d_call: TRBD1
j_call: TRBJ2-3
v_call: TRBV24-1
clone_size: -
cdr3_aa: CATRPWARQGYTDTQYF
cdr3_nt: TGTGCCACCAGGCCCTGGGCTCGACAGGGATACACAGATACGCAGTATTTT

d_call: -
j_call: TRBJ1-6
v_call: TRBV5-1
clone_size: -
cdr3_aa: CASSLDFYNSPLHF
cdr3_nt: TGCGCCAGCAGCTTGGACTTTTATAATTCACCCCTCCACTTT

d_call: -
j_call: TRBJ2-1
v_call: TRBV4-1
clone_size: few
cdr3_aa: CASSQVGSRVNEQFF
cdr3_nt: TGCGCCAGCAGCCAAGTCGGGAGCAGGGTTAATGAGCAGTTCTTC

d_call: -
j_call: TRBJ1-1
v_call: TRBV6-5
clone_size: -
cdr3_aa: CASNPGSNTEAFF
cdr3_nt: TGTGCCAGCAACCCCGGGTCGAACACTGAAGCTTTCTTT

d_call: -
j_call: TRBJ1-2
v_call: TRBV4-1
clone_size: -
cdr3_aa: CASSQDQGGRDGYTF
cdr3_nt: TGCGCCAGCAGCCAAGATCAGGGAGGGAGGGATGGCTACACCTTC

d_call: -
j_call: TRBJ2-1
v_call: TRBV10-1
clone_size: -
cdr3_aa: CASSSRDNEQFF
cdr3_nt: TGCGCCAGCAGCAGCAGGGACAATGAGCAGTTCTTC

d_call: TRBD1
j_call: TRBJ2-7
v_call: TRBV5-8
clone_size: -
cdr3_aa: CASTGTAISYEQYF
cdr3_nt: TGTGCCAGCACCGGGACAGCTATCTCCTACGAGCAGTACTTC

d_call: -
j_call: TRBJ2-1
v_call: TRBV2
clone_size: -
cdr3_aa: CASSRLTGDNEQFF
cdr3_nt: TGTGCCAGCAGTAGGTTGACGGGGGACAATGAGCAGTTCTTC

d_call: -
j_call: TRBJ1-3
v_call: TRBV3-1/TRBV3-2
clone_size: -
cdr3_aa: CASSPNSQGSGNTIYF
cdr3_nt: TGTGCCAGCAGCCCAAATTCACAGGGCTCTGGAAACACCATATATTTT